The sequence of this TCR beta chain was determined in a study of T cell responses to AZD1222 COVID-19 vaccine. The study, taken as a whole, reports: Mapped onto spike, vaccine-associated CD4 TCRs spanned it and were dominant at 160-218 and 743-854. The donor cohort was predominantly white British with a female majority, and clonal diversity may have been underestimated. Vaccination with two AZD1222 doses was followed by a rise in Spike-specific TCR breadth and depth.

The table came from immunoSEQ multiplex PCR; TCRdb's copy has only in-frame clones and leaves some out. The repertoire holds roughly 100,000 clones, with more than 85% as singletons. Points on this clone: Antigen specificity is unknown.

The V end lost 8 bases, the J end lost 0 bases, and 5 bases lay between the germline ends. This CDR3 comprises 12 residues. The germline CDR1 and CDR2 sequences are MNHNS and SASEGT. This clonotype was obtained from an adult in good health. Sequencing was performed on peripheral blood, taken on day 0 of AZD1222 vaccination. V usage is TRBV6-1 and J usage is TRBJ2-1; unclear D gene. The CDR3 sequence is CASGSSYNEQFF. The CDR3 DNA reads as TGTGCCAGCGGTAGCTCCTACAATGAGCAGTTCTTC.